The source of this TCR beta chain is a study of shared clonotypes between healthy human individuals. In regard to this clone: Its target is unknown. Other DNA sequences in this specimen translate into the identical CDR3.

The repertoire was sequenced with immunoSEQ multiplex PCR; TCRdb's copy has only in-frame clones and lacks some. The profile shows 500,000 to 700,000 clones, approximately 95% of them singletons. General study results and limits: Memory subsets generally showed smaller estimated richness than naive subsets did.

Germline V gene data show CDR1 as MNHEY and CDR2 as SMNVEV (reference sequence). CDR3 length: 14 amino acids. Germline trimming cut 5 bases from V and 1 base from J; bases unmatched to any gene: 0. Selected positively for CCR7 and CD45RO-negative, naive CD8 cells excluded terminally differentiated effector memory CD45RA+ cells. Sequencing input: naive CD8+ T cells sorted from blood. The gene calls are TRBV27 and TRBJ2-1; 9 positions agree with TRBD2. The origin of this receptor is a woman aged 25 to 45 in good health. CDR3 DNA sequence: TGTGCCAGCAGTACTAGCGGGTCCTACAATGAGCAGTTCTTC. Translated, it gives CASSTSGSYNEQFF.